In its sample, the clone carrying this TCR beta chain was seen many times. Its antigen is not known. This entry comes from a study of T cells in Graves' hyperthyroidism and ophthalmopathy. Study conclusions and caveats: Clonotypes that were expanded in thyroid above 0.001 mostly appeared in blood too.

Trimming left V 8 bases short and J 8 bases short, with 19 bases between. Germline V CDR1 and CDR2: LNHNV, YYDKDF (reference sequence). The CDR3 totals 13 residues. Template material for amplifying TCR beta CDR3 regions consisted of RNA transcripts. During a first-round RT-PCR of the TCR CDR3, the HTBI primer set was used. One entry per CDR3 protein, called by TCRdb with MiXCR from the multiplex PCR reads. The sample includes 500,000 to 650,000 distinct CDR3 sequences, around 15% of them seen just once. Among the patients, aged 18 to 65, hyperthyroidism was newly diagnosed and had lasted under 2 months. Patients were excluded for uncontrolled infection, other autoimmune disease, pregnancy or lactation. Cells are PBMCs isolated from roughly 9.2 ml of fresh blood.

The source of this sequence is a middle-aged woman with Graves' hyperthyroidism. Sequencing was carried out using blood. The V and J genes are TRBV15 and TRBJ2-7, with D maybe TRBD1 (6 bases). CDR3 coding DNA: TGTGCCACCGGAACAGGGCTAATATACAAGCAGTACTTC. Its translation: CATGTGLIYKQYF.